This TCR beta chain came from a study of OX40 agonist ivuxolimab in advanced cancers. As for the study in general: Patients achieving partial responses numbered three: one hepatocellular carcinoma case and two cutaneous melanoma cases.

Study results and caveats: Partial responders at 0.1-3.0 mg/kg had among the lowest clonal expansion.

As for this clone: Its antigen is unidentified.

Assay used: immunoSEQ multiplex PCR; TCRdb lists only in-frame clones, some missing. The sample contains around 23,000 clones, 75% to 80% of which appear only once. The germline CDR1 and CDR2 sequences are MNHNY and SVGAGI (reference sequence). V lost 6 bases and J 6 bases, leaving 5 bases between the germline ends. The CDR3 has 11 amino acids. This TCR was recovered from an adult with an advanced solid tumor such as melanoma, head and neck, liver or kidney cancer. V gene TRBV6-6 combines with J gene TRBJ2-2; no firm D call. Specimen: CD4+ or CD8+ T cells sorted from blood, collected in a trial of the OX40 agonist ivuxolimab. The CDR3 protein is CASRTAGELFF. CDR3 nucleotides: TGTGCCAGCAGGACGGCCGGGGAGCTGTTTTTT.